Shown below are 29 T cell receptor beta chains from a single sample sequenced in a study of T cell responses to AZD1222 COVID-19 vaccine. Sequencing was performed with immunoSEQ multiplex PCR; in TCRdb, only in-frame clones are kept and a portion is missing. Here the sample spans some 190,000 clones, roughly 91% being singletons. The material sequenced was peripheral blood, taken 28 days after the second AZD1222 dose. The source of these receptors is an adult who received the AZD1222 COVID-19 vaccine.

This sequence joins TRBV5-4 and TRBJ2-3; 11 bases map to TRBD2. Germline V lookup: CDR1 SGHNT, CDR2 YYREEE (reference sequence). The CDR3 extends over 15 amino acids. V shed 2 bases and J 4 bases; nucleotides not matched to a gene: 3. The CDR3 loop is CASSLIAGGPDTQYF. In nucleotides, the CDR3 is TGTGCCAGCAGCTTAATAGCGGGGGGGCCAGATACGCAGTATTTT.

The rearrangement links TRBV7-2 to TRBJ2-1, with a tentative D call TRBD2 (5 bases). Germline CDR1 reads SGHTA; CDR2 reads FQGNSA. There are 16 residues in the CDR3. The V gene lost 1 base and the J gene lost 2 bases, with 12 bases spanning the gap. CDR3 in amino acids: CASSLDRLATYNEQFF. In DNA, the CDR3 is TGTGCCAGCAGCTTAGATCGGCTAGCCACCTACAATGAGCAGTTCTTC.

The chain combines TRBV6-1 with TRBJ2-5; tentative D call: TRBD1 (5 bases). V was pared by 2 bases and J by 5 bases, with 21 bases between. The CDR3 extends over 17 amino acids. Germline V lookup: CDR1 MNHNS, CDR2 SASEGT. The CDR3 here is CASSESPFGREGETQYF. The CDR3 region has the DNA TGTGCCAGCAGTGAATCCCCGTTTGGCAGGGAAGGGGAGACCCAGTACTTC.

This rearrangement joins TRBV3-1 (or the pseudogene TRBV3-2) to TRBJ2-7; TRBD2 is a possible D gene (6 bases). The CDR3 loop spans 15 amino acids. Trimming removed 1 base from V and 4 bases from J, with 14 bases in between. Germline CDR1 is LGHDT and CDR2 is YNNKEL (reference sequence). This chain's CDR3 is CASSQASVPSYEQYF. The CDR3 DNA reads TGTGCCAGCAGCCAAGCTAGCGTTCCTTCGTACGAGCAGTACTTC.

This clone was counted only a few times. The V call is TRBV6-2 or TRBV6-3, the J call TRBJ2-7; TRBD1 matches at 10 bases. The ends lost 4 bases at V and 4 bases at J; junction bases unmatched: 16. This CDR3 contains 18 residues. Germline CDR1 reads MNHEY; CDR2 reads SVGEGT. The CDR3 spells CASSSPLAQTGGMYEQYF. CDR3 in DNA: TGTGCCAGCAGTTCTCCTCTTGCTCAGACAGGGGGCATGTACGAGCAGTACTTC.

This clone appeared a few times. The rearrangement uses TRBV5-1 and TRBJ1-1, with 7 bases identical to TRBD1. V shed 4 bases, J shed 5 bases, and the junction held 17 bases outside the gene matches. The CDR3 covers 17 residues. The germline V gene has CDR1 SGHRS and CDR2 YFSETQ. CDR3 loop: CASSPRGGGGIRTEAFF. The CDR3 nucleotides read TGCGCCAGCAGCCCGCGGGGAGGGGGCGGTATTAGGACTGAAGCTTTCTTT.

This rearrangement joins TRBV27 to TRBJ1-2, with unresolved D. The CDR3 spans 15 residues. Germline loops: CDR1 MNHEY, CDR2 SMNVEV (reference sequence). V gave up 5 bases and J gave up 2 bases, with 15 bases separating them. As DNA, the CDR3 is TGTGCCAGCAGTCCCTGGGCGGGAGAGAACTATGGCTACACCTTC. Translated: CASSPWAGENYGYTF.

V is TRBV9 and J is TRBJ1-4, with a tentative D call TRBD1 (5 bases). The CDR3 has 16 amino acids. Germline assignment: CDR1 SGDLS and CDR2 YYNGEE. Trimming left V 1 base short and J 2 bases short, with 12 bases between. The CDR3 spells CASSVSPRQTNEKLFF. The CDR3 region has the DNA TGTGCCAGCAGCGTATCCCCTCGACAGACTAATGAAAAACTGTTTTTT. The full variable domain, its missing parts supplied by reference TRBV9 and TRBJ1-4, is DSGVTQTPKHLITATGQRVTLRCSPRSGDLSVYWYQQSLDQGLQFLIQYYNGEERAKGNILERFSAQQFPDLHSELNLSSLELGDSALYFCASSVSPRQTNEKLFFGSGTQLSVL.

V gene TRBV4-1 combines with J gene TRBJ2-3; TRBD1 agrees at 8 bases. There are 14 residues in the CDR3. V shed 4 bases, J shed 3 bases, and the junction held 3 bases outside the gene matches. Germline CDR1 MGHRA, CDR2 YSYEKL. The CDR3 DNA reads TGCGCCAGCAGCCGAGGACAGGGTACAGATACGCAGTATTTT. It translates to CASSRGQGTDTQYF.

The chain combines TRBV5-1 with TRBJ2-5; 11 nucleotides line up with TRBD2. The J segment lost 5 bases and the V segment lost 0 bases, leaving 3 bases of the junction unmatched. The germline V gene has CDR1 SGHRS and CDR2 YFSETQ. The CDR3 covers 15 residues. CDR3 residues: CASSLGASGRETQYF. CDR3 sequence (DNA): TGCGCCAGCAGCTTGGGGGCTAGCGGGAGGGAGACCCAGTACTTC.

The rearrangement joins TRBV5-1 to TRBJ2-3; a possible D gene is TRBD1 (6 bases). The germline V gene encodes CDR1 SGHRS and CDR2 YFSETQ. The CDR3 loop spans 15 amino acids. The ends were cut back, 2 bases at V and 0 bases at J, with 10 bases in the middle. The CDR3 DNA sequence: TGCGCCAGCAGCTTTGGACAGATTAGCACAGATACGCAGTATTTT. Translation: CASSFGQISTDTQYF.

Of note for this clone: This specimen includes other DNA sequences encoding the same CDR3. V and J are TRBV29-1 and TRBJ2-5; the D is unclear. V lost 6 bases and J lost 3, with 8 bases in between. Germline V CDR1 and CDR2: SQVTM, ANQGSEA. This CDR3 region has 11 residues. The CDR3: CSVGTEETQYF. The DNA for the CDR3 is TGCAGCGTGGGAACCGAAGAGACCCAGTACTTC.

The genes are TRBV30 and TRBJ1-6; D is uncertain. In germline, CDR1 is GTSNPN, CDR2 SVGIG (reference sequence). Between the trimmed V and J ends, which lost 3 bases and 0 bases, there was a span of 15 bases. This CDR3 has 17 amino acids. The DNA for the CDR3 is TGTGCCTGGAGAAAAATACAATTGAGCTCCTATAATTCACCCCTCCACTTT. Its translation is CAWRKIQLSSYNSPLHF.

The chain uses TRBV20-1 and TRBJ1-5; no firm D call. V dropped 6 bases and J dropped 7 bases, with 10 bases sitting between them. The CDR3 runs 11 residues. The germline V gene has CDR1 DFQATT and CDR2 SNEGSKA (reference sequence). The CDR3 coding sequence is TGCAGTGCCGCGATTGGACAGCCCCAGCATTTT. Residues: CSAAIGQPQHF.

The rearrangement links TRBV5-1 to TRBJ2-2, with D tentatively TRBD2 (6 bases). CDR1 is SGHRS, CDR2 YFSETQ, per germline. This CDR3 contains 17 residues. V gave up 3 bases and J gave up 2 bases, with 17 bases separating them. The CDR3 nucleotides read TGCGCCAGCAGCTCGGGGTCGGGAGACCCTAACACCGGGGAGCTGTTTTTT. Translated: CASSSGSGDPNTGELFF. Full variable domain (rest looked up from reference TRBV5-1 and TRBJ2-2): KAGVTQTPRYLIKTRGQQVTLSCSPISGHRSVSWYQQTPGQGLQFLFEYFSETQRNKGNFPGRFSGRQFSNSRSEMNVSTLELGDSALYLCASSSGSGDPNTGELFFGEGSRLTVL.

This clone was seen only once. V and J are TRBV28 and TRBJ1-4; 7 nucleotides match TRBD1. Trimming cost V 4 bases and J 8 bases; bases outside gene matches: 7. Germline assignment: CDR1 MDHEN and CDR2 SYDVKM. CDR3 length: 14 amino acids. The CDR3 protein is CASSSRQGGEKLFF. The DNA for the CDR3 is TGTGCCAGCAGTTCCAGACAGGGCGGGGAAAAACTGTTTTTT.

The chain uses TRBV2 and TRBJ1-1; maybe TRBD1 (5 bases). The ends were cut back, 5 bases at V and 6 bases at J, with 16 bases in the middle. The CDR3 extends over 14 amino acids. Germline loops: CDR1 SNHLY, CDR2 FYNNEI. The CDR3, as DNA: TGTGCCAGCAGTTTCAAAAGGGGAGTGTCTGAAGCTTTCTTT. It translates to CASSFKRGVSEAFF.

The chain combines TRBV5-5 with TRBJ1-2; D is ambiguous. CDR1 and CDR2 from the germline V gene are SGHKS and YYEKEE (reference sequence). The ends were cut back, 3 bases at V and 0 bases at J, with 12 bases in the middle. The CDR3 sequence is 15 residues long. The CDR3 protein is CASSSGLETNYGYTF. The CDR3 DNA is TGTGCCAGCAGCTCCGGGCTCGAGACTAACTATGGCTACACCTTC.

Regarding this clone: The germline gene is not matched at one end of the junction; a read error may be the cause. The chain joins TRBV7-3 to TRBJ2-1; D possibly corresponds to TRBD2 (6 bases). The CDR3 totals 13 residues. Germline lookup yields CDR1 SGHTA and CDR2 FQGTGA. CDR3: CASSLTSLDEQFF. Here the CDR3 DNA reads TGTGCCAGCAGCCTAACTAGCTTGGATGAGCAGTTCTTC.

CDR3 nucleotide sequence: TGTGCCACCAGTGCTCGGGGCCCGAGCTCCTACAATGAGCAGTTCTTC. Protein sequence: CATSARGPSSYNEQFF. The chain employs TRBV24-1 and TRBJ2-1; the D gene could be TRBD1 or TRBD2 (5 bases each). V gave up 5 bases and J gave up 0 bases, with 13 bases separating them. CDR3 size: 16 residues. In germline, CDR1 is KGHDR, CDR2 SFDVKD.

V usage is TRBV19 and J usage is TRBJ2-7; a weak D match, TRBD1 (6 bases). The CDR3 length is 16 residues. V was cut by 1 base and J by 7 bases, with 20 bases left in between. Germline CDR1 is LNHDA and CDR2 is SQIVND (reference sequence). CDR3 coding DNA: TGTGCCAGTAGTATAGTTCGGACAGCTACCTACGTGGAGCAGTACTTC. Translated: CASSIVRTATYVEQYF. The full variable domain, rest sourced from reference TRBV19 and TRBJ2-7, is DGGITQSPKYLFRKEGQNVTLSCEQNLNHDAMYWYRQDPGQGLRLIYYSQIVNDFQKGDIAEGYSVSREKKESFPLTVTSAQKNPTAFYLCASSIVRTATYVEQYFGPGTRLTVT.

In its sample, this clone was seen a few times. This chain links TRBV5-5 with TRBJ2-7; D call uncertain. Between the trimmed V and J ends, which lost 4 bases and 3 bases, there was a span of 14 bases. The CDR3 contains 14 residues. CDR1 SGHKS and CDR2 YYEKEE come from the germline V gene (reference sequence). This CDR3 reads CASSPVPRYYEQYF. The CDR3 DNA follows: TGTGCCAGCAGCCCCGTACCCCGTTACTACGAGCAGTACTTC.

The J gene is TRBJ2-7, the V gene TRBV28; the D is unclear. The CDR3 totals 11 residues. The V end was cut by 4 bases, the J end by 2 bases, with 3 bases between. Looked up from germline, CDR1 is MDHEN and CDR2 is SYDVKM. The CDR3 spells CASSWTYEQYF. In nucleotides, the CDR3 is TGTGCCAGCAGTTGGACCTACGAGCAGTACTTC.

The chain links TRBV10-3 to TRBJ1-1; D not certain. Trimming took off 2 bases at V and 4 bases at J, with 8 bases between the two ends. The V gene's germline CDR1 is ENHRY and CDR2 SYGVKD. The CDR3 contains 13 residues. The CDR3 DNA follows: TGTGCCATCAGTGAGGTCGGGGTCACTGAAGCTTTCTTT. Amino acids: CAISEVGVTEAFF.

This chain uses TRBV30 with TRBJ2-7; 12 nucleotides line up with TRBD2. The CDR3 has 17 residues. Germline CDR1 and CDR2: GTSNPN and SVGIG (reference sequence). The junction had 14 bases not matched to a gene; V was cut back by 5 bases and J by 3 bases. The CDR3 spells CAWGPKGLAGPYYEQYF. The CDR3 DNA reads TGTGCCTGGGGGCCCAAGGGACTAGCGGGCCCTTACTACGAGCAGTACTTC.

The V and J genes are TRBV5-4 and TRBJ1-2, with D unclear. Germline V CDR1 and CDR2: SGHNT, YYREEE (reference sequence). The CDR3 loop spans 11 amino acids. Trimming removed 2 bases at V and 6 bases at J, with 5 bases between. Written as DNA, the CDR3 is TGTGCCAGCAGCTTTGAGAATGGCTACACCTTC. It is translated as CASSFENGYTF.

This chain connects TRBV3-1 (or the pseudogene TRBV3-2) to TRBJ1-3; D call uncertain. The germline CDR1 and CDR2 sequences are LGHDT and YNNKEL (reference sequence). V lost 0 bases and J lost 4, with 10 bases in between. This CDR3 comprises 15 residues. CDR3 in amino acids: CASSQDQVRGNTIYF. In DNA, the CDR3 is TGTGCCAGCAGCCAAGATCAAGTTCGGGGAAACACCATATATTTT.

V and J are TRBV7-9 and TRBJ1-2; tentatively, D is TRBD1 (5 bases). Germline V gene lookup returns CDR1 SEHNR and CDR2 FQNEAQ (reference sequence). Trimming pared 7 bases from V and 1 base from J, leaving 13 bases between. This CDR3 has 14 amino acids. The CDR3 nucleotides read TGTGCCAGCACGCTGGAGACAGTTAACTATGGCTACACCTTC. Its translation is CASTLETVNYGYTF.

The rearrangement uses TRBV19 and TRBJ2-1; no clear D. The V gene's germline CDR1 is LNHDA and CDR2 SQIVND (reference sequence). CDR3 length: 14 residues. V shed 4 bases and J shed 2 bases, with 9 bases lying between them. CDR3 in amino acids: CASSRRSAYNEQFF. Here the CDR3 DNA reads TGTGCCAGTAGTAGGCGCAGCGCCTACAATGAGCAGTTCTTC.